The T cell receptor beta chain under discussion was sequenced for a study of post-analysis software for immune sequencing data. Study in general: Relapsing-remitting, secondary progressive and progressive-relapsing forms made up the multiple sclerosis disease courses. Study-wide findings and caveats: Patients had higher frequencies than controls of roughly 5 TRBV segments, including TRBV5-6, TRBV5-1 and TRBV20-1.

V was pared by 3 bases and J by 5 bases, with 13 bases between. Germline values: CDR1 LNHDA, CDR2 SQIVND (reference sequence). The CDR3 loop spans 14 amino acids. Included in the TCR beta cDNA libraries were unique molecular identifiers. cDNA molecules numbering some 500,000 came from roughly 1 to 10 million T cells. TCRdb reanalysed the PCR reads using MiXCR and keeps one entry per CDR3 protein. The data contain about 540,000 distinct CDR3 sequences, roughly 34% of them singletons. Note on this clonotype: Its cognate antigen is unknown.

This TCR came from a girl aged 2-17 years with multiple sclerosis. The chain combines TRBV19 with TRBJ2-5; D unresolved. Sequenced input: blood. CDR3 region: CASSISQPSETQYF. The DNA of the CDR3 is TGTGCCAGTAGTATTTCGCAACCCAGCGAGACCCAGTACTTC.